Listed below are T cell receptor beta chains from one sample, sequenced in a study of CD8 T cells in ankylosing spondylitis. TCRdb itself ran the 5' RACE reads through MiXCR, one entry per CDR3 protein. The sample shows about 69,000 distinct CDR3 sequences, roughly 5.3% of them seen only once. Sequencing was done on a sample of blood, either unsorted or a sorted T cell fraction (not recorded which). These TCRs come from a male donor with ankylosing spondylitis or in good health (not recorded which). Both conserved end residues are part of each CDR3. Fields, in order: V gene, clone size, D gene, J gene, CDR3 DNA, CDR3 protein. D genes are given only for firm matches. Rows may omit the clone size; those that give it use once, few, many or a size class.

TRBV11-2	many	TRBD2	TRBJ2-1	TGTGCCAGCAGCTTAGATCGAGGTTGGGGGGGTGAGCAGTTCTTC	CASSLDRGWGGEQFF
TRBV7-9	many	NA	TRBJ2-5	TGTGCCAGCAGTCATGATTCCGGGGGGCGTTGGGAGACCCAGTACTTC	CASSHDSGGRWETQYF
TRBV6-1	many	NA	TRBJ2-5	TGTGCCAGCAGTGAAGACGGGGGAGAGACCCAGTACTTC	CASSEDGGETQYF
TRBV7-7	many	NA	TRBJ2-7	TGTGCTAGCAGCCCTGTCGGGTCCTACGAGCAGTACTTC	CASSPVGSYEQYF
TRBV20-1	many	NA	TRBJ2-7	TGCAGTGCCGCCTTTCAAGCGGAATACACCTACGAGCAGTACTTC	CSAAFQAEYTYEQYF
TRBV28	NA	NA	TRBJ1-1	TGTGCCAGCAGTGACCCGGGCACTGAAGCTTTCTTT	CASSDPGTEAFF
TRBV9	many	NA	TRBJ2-7	TGTGCCAGCAGCGTAGGCCCAGGGACGGGCTACGAGCAGTACTTC	CASSVGPGTGYEQYF
TRBV10-3	many	NA	TRBJ2-1	TGTGCCATCAGTGAGTTAGGGGTCAAGGGTAATGAGCAGTTCTTC	CAISELGVKGNEQFF
TRBV6-1	many	TRBD2	TRBJ2-1	TGTGCCAGCAGTGAAGCCCCGGGGGGGGAGCAGTTCTTC	CASSEAPGGEQFF
TRBV18	many	TRBD2	TRBJ2-5	TGTGCCAGCTCAGCATCGTCCGCGGGAGCGGAGACCCAGTACTTC	CASSASSAGAETQYF
TRBV2	many	TRBD2	TRBJ2-2	TGTGCCAGCCGACCGGGACTAGGTAACACCGGGGAGCTGTTTTTT	CASRPGLGNTGELFF
TRBV7-2	many	TRBD2	TRBJ2-7	TGTGCCAGCAGCCTCAGCGGGGGCCGGACGGACGAGCAGTACTTC	CASSLSGGRTDEQYF
TRBV7-3	many	NA	TRBJ2-3	TGTGCCAGCAGCTTGAACAGGGTCTCGGATACGCAGTATTTT	CASSLNRVSDTQYF
TRBV5-1	many	NA	TRBJ1-5	TGCGCCAGCAGCTCGGAACCGACAGGTTCGCATCAGCCCCAGCATTTT	CASSSEPTGSHQPQHF
TRBV4-1	few	NA	TRBJ2-5	TGCGCCAGCAGCCAAGATAAGGGGAAAGGACAAGAGACCCAGTACTTC	CASSQDKGKGQETQYF
TRBV28	many	NA	TRBJ2-3	TGTGCCAGCAGTTTGCAGGGGGGAAGGGTTACGCAGTATTTT	CASSLQGGRVTQYF
TRBV27	many	NA	TRBJ2-6	TGTGCCAGCAGCTTTTCTGGGGCCAACGTCCTGACTTTC	CASSFSGANVLTF
TRBV5-4	many	TRBD1	TRBJ1-6	TGTGCCAGCAGCAGTCCGGGACAGATTAATTCACCCCTCCACTTT	CASSSPGQINSPLHF
TRBV5-1	many	NA	TRBJ2-2	TGCGCCAGCAGCTTGGCCGGTGGCAGAACCGGGGAGCTGTTTTTT	CASSLAGGRTGELFF
TRBV18	medium-sized	TRBD2	TRBJ2-4	TGTGCCAGCTCACCGCCTCTAGCGGGGGGCCTCAAAAACATTCAGTACTTC	CASSPPLAGGLKNIQYF
TRBV4-2	many	TRBD1	TRBJ1-1	TGTGCCAGCAGCCACCCGGGACAGCTAAACACTGAAGCTTTCTTT	CASSHPGQLNTEAFF
TRBV5-6	NA	TRBD2	TRBJ2-1	TGTGCCAGCAGCCCGTTGGGGACTAGCTACAATGAGCAGTTCTTC	CASSPLGTSYNEQFF
TRBV5-1	many	TRBD1	TRBJ1-1	TGCGCCAGCAGCTTACAGGGGTCGGGCACTGAAGCTTTCTTT	CASSLQGSGTEAFF
TRBV6-2/TRBV6-3	many	TRBD1	TRBJ2-1	TGTGCCAGCAGTTCCGGACAGGGGATCCATGAGCAGTTCTTC	CASSSGQGIHEQFF
TRBV20-1	many	NA	TRBJ2-1	TGCAGGGGGTCGGGAGCGGCGAGCTCCTACAATGAGCAGTTCTTC	CRGSGAASSYNEQFF